Listed below are T cell receptor beta chains from one sample, sequenced in a study of T-cell memory formation after mild COVID-19. Via MiXCR, TCRdb re-called the 5' RACE reads, giving one row per CDR3 protein. The sample yields roughly 550,000 distinct CDR3 sequences, around 21% seen once. Input material: PBMCs or a T cell subset sorted from them (not recorded which). These receptors came from an adult woman who had mild COVID-19 (a few samples of this study predate the infection). Cell type and time point are not known. The CDR3 runs from the conserved cysteine through the conserved F or W. A D gene is named only where the DNA matches it firmly. Not all rows give a size; the values are once, few, many and, for expanded clones, a class.

length: 14; J: TRBJ2-7; D: TRBD2; size: -; V: TRBV3-1; CDR3: CASSLGLAAHEQYF; DNA: TGTGCCAGCAGCCTGGGACTAGCGGCTCACGAGCAGTACTTC
length: 15; J: TRBJ1-4; D: TRBD1; size: few; V: TRBV25-1; CDR3: CASSRDRGNNEKLFF; DNA: TGTGCCAGCAGTCGGGACAGGGGGAATAATGAAAAACTGTTTTTT
length: 15; J: TRBJ2-6; D: -; size: -; V: TRBV25-1; CDR3: CASSDLSSGANVLTF; DNA: TGTGCCAGCAGTGATCTAAGCTCTGGGGCCAACGTCCTGACTTTC
length: 14; J: TRBJ2-7; D: -; size: many; V: TRBV9; CDR3: CASSPGTAPYEQYF; DNA: TGTGCCAGCAGCCCCGGGACCGCACCCTACGAGCAGTACTTC
length: 17; J: TRBJ1-3; D: TRBD1; size: -; V: TRBV18; CDR3: CASSLVPGQGSGNTIYF; DNA: TGTGCCAGCTCACTCGTCCCGGGACAGGGCTCTGGAAACACCATATATTTT
length: 16; J: TRBJ2-3; D: -; size: few; V: TRBV4-1; CDR3: CASSQDPLAAGDTQYF; DNA: TGCGCCAGCAGCCAAGACCCGCTGGCGGCGGGGGATACGCAGTATTTT
length: 15; J: TRBJ2-5; D: TRBD2; size: -; V: TRBV9; CDR3: CASSPAGGPLETQYF; DNA: TGTGCCAGCAGCCCAGCGGGGGGGCCGTTGGAGACCCAGTACTTC
length: 13; J: TRBJ2-3; D: -; size: many; V: TRBV5-1; CDR3: CASSSGRTDTQYF; DNA: TGCGCCAGCAGCAGTGGACGGACAGATACGCAGTATTTT
length: 15; J: TRBJ1-1; D: -; size: -; V: TRBV5-1; CDR3: CASSSPGTENTEAFF; DNA: TGCGCCAGCAGCTCCCCCGGGACTGAGAACACTGAAGCTTTCTTT
length: 15; J: TRBJ2-7; D: TRBD2; size: few; V: TRBV5-1; CDR3: CASSEGTSGSHEQYF; DNA: TGCGCCAGCAGCGAGGGGACTAGCGGGAGTCATGAGCAGTACTTC
length: 15; J: TRBJ2-5; D: TRBD2; size: few; V: TRBV6-2/TRBV6-3; CDR3: CASSYSGGRRETQYF; DNA: TGTGCCAGCAGTTACTCGGGAGGGAGAAGAGAGACCCAGTACTTC
length: 17; J: TRBJ2-1; D: TRBD1; size: -; V: TRBV18; CDR3: CASSPPNRGHTYNEQFF; DNA: TGTGCCAGCTCACCACCTAACAGGGGGCACACCTACAATGAGCAGTTCTTC
length: 15; J: TRBJ2-1; D: -; size: few; V: TRBV30; CDR3: CAWRAVRSSYNEQFF; DNA: TGTGCCTGGAGAGCCGTCAGGAGCTCCTACAATGAGCAGTTCTTC
length: 18; J: TRBJ2-4; D: TRBD2; size: many; V: TRBV7-8; CDR3: CASSLAGPSGGRGNIQYF; DNA: TGTGCCAGCAGCTTAGCGGGACCTAGCGGGGGACGTGGAAACATTCAGTACTTC
length: 14; J: TRBJ2-1; D: TRBD2; size: few; V: TRBV10-3; CDR3: CAIEEAGGGNEQFF; DNA: TGTGCCATCGAGGAAGCGGGGGGCGGGAATGAGCAGTTCTTC
length: 15; J: TRBJ2-3; D: -; size: few; V: TRBV3-1; CDR3: CASSHLRDPSDTQYF; DNA: TGTGCCAGCAGCCACCTCCGGGACCCGAGTGATACGCAGTATTTT
length: 12; J: TRBJ1-5; D: -; size: -; V: TRBV24-1; CDR3: CATSDFGQPQNF; DNA: TGTGCCACCAGTGATTTTGGGCAGCCCCAGAATTTT
length: 15; J: TRBJ1-5; D: -; size: -; V: TRBV12-3/TRBV12-4; CDR3: CASSLVRGSNQPQHF; DNA: TGTGCCAGCAGTTTGGTCCGCGGCAGCAATCAGCCCCAGCATTTT
length: 18; J: TRBJ2-6; D: -; size: few; V: TRBV6-5; CDR3: CASSYEPLGTSGANVLTF; DNA: TGTGCCAGCAGTTACGAGCCCCTGGGGACCTCTGGGGCCAACGTCCTGACTTTC
length: 14; J: TRBJ2-7; D: TRBD1; size: few; V: TRBV7-9; CDR3: CASSHRDSSYEQYF; DNA: TGTGCCAGCAGCCACCGGGACAGCTCCTACGAGCAGTACTTC
length: 17; J: TRBJ1-2; D: -; size: few; V: TRBV18; CDR3: CASSPPSMQGYNYGYTF; DNA: TGTGCCAGCTCACCACCGAGCATGCAGGGTTATAACTATGGCTACACCTTC
length: 14; J: TRBJ1-5; D: -; size: -; V: TRBV12-3/TRBV12-4; CDR3: CASSFGDSNQPQHF; DNA: TGTGCCAGCAGTTTCGGGGATAGCAATCAGCCCCAGCATTTT
length: 17; J: TRBJ2-7; D: -; size: -; V: TRBV11-2; CDR3: CASSLDWAPLGTYEQYF; DNA: TGTGCCAGCAGCTTAGATTGGGCTCCCCTAGGAACCTACGAGCAGTACTTC
length: 13; J: TRBJ2-7; D: -; size: -; V: TRBV9; CDR3: CASSVRDSWEQYF; DNA: TGTGCCAGCAGCGTACGGGACTCCTGGGAGCAGTACTTC
length: 14; J: TRBJ2-7; D: TRBD1; size: -; V: TRBV20-1; CDR3: CSALTGALSYEQYF; DNA: TGCAGTGCCCTGACAGGGGCTCTCTCCTACGAGCAGTACTTC
length: 15; J: TRBJ2-5; D: TRBD2; size: few; V: TRBV6-1; CDR3: CASSLEGLVGETQYF; DNA: TGTGCCAGCAGTTTAGAGGGACTAGTGGGGGAGACCCAGTACTTC
length: 15; J: TRBJ2-7; D: TRBD2; size: -; V: TRBV4-3; CDR3: CASSQELARSYEQYF; DNA: TGCGCCAGCAGCCAAGAACTAGCGAGATCCTACGAGCAGTACTTC
length: 16; J: TRBJ2-2; D: -; size: -; V: TRBV7-8; CDR3: CASSLVGARITGELFF; DNA: TGTGCCAGCAGCTTAGTAGGGGCGCGAATCACCGGGGAGCTGTTTTTT
length: 14; J: TRBJ2-1; D: -; size: -; V: TRBV7-3; CDR3: CASSLGGLRNEQFF; DNA: TGTGCCAGCAGCTTAGGGGGGCTGAGGAATGAGCAGTTCTTC
length: 14; J: TRBJ2-7; D: TRBD1; size: -; V: TRBV27; CDR3: CASNRDRNPYEQYF; DNA: TGTGCCAGCAATAGGGACAGGAACCCCTACGAGCAGTACTTC
length: 11; J: TRBJ2-7; D: -; size: many; V: TRBV3-1; CDR3: CASSRQYEQYF; DNA: TGTGCCAGCAGCCGGCAATACGAGCAGTACTTC
length: 14; J: TRBJ2-7; D: TRBD1; size: many; V: TRBV19; CDR3: CASSIQGQGYEQYF; DNA: TGTGCCAGTAGTATACAAGGACAGGGCTACGAGCAGTACTTC
length: 15; J: TRBJ2-7; D: TRBD1; size: few; V: TRBV2; CDR3: CASSGEGGVFGEQYF; DNA: TGTGCCAGCAGTGGTGAAGGGGGCGTTTTTGGCGAGCAGTACTTC
length: 10; J: TRBJ1-2; D: -; size: few; V: TRBV20-1; CDR3: CSAPGYGYTF; DNA: TGCAGTGCTCCAGGGTATGGCTACACCTTC
length: 14; J: TRBJ2-5; D: -; size: many; V: TRBV9; CDR3: CASSVGLGGETQYF; DNA: TGTGCCAGCAGCGTAGGACTAGGCGGAGAGACCCAGTACTTC
length: 14; J: TRBJ2-3; D: -; size: many; V: TRBV12-3/TRBV12-4; CDR3: CASSLGRKADTQYF; DNA: TGTGCCAGCAGTTTAGGGAGGAAGGCAGATACGCAGTATTTT
length: 14; J: TRBJ1-2; D: -; size: -; V: TRBV15; CDR3: CATSRDRGVGGYTF; DNA: TGTGCCACCAGCAGAGATCGAGGGGTTGGAGGCTACACCTTC
length: 16; J: TRBJ2-2; D: TRBD1; size: -; V: TRBV15; CDR3: CATSRGTGGNTGELFF; DNA: TGTGCCACCAGCAGAGGGACAGGGGGGAACACCGGGGAGCTGTTTTTT
length: 14; J: TRBJ1-1; D: -; size: -; V: TRBV5-1; CDR3: CASSLEVVNTEAFF; DNA: TGCGCCAGCAGCTTGGAGGTGGTGAACACTGAAGCTTTCTTT
length: 13; J: TRBJ1-1; D: -; size: -; V: TRBV29-1; CDR3: CSVEFQTDTEAFF; DNA: TGCAGCGTTGAATTCCAGACAGACACTGAAGCTTTCTTT
length: 15; J: TRBJ1-1; D: -; size: -; V: TRBV7-2; CDR3: CASSLDGQSNTEAFF; DNA: TGTGCCAGCAGCCTAGACGGACAGTCGAACACTGAAGCTTTCTTT
length: 15; J: TRBJ2-3; D: TRBD2; size: few; V: TRBV12-3/TRBV12-4; CDR3: CASSLGTSGGYTQYF; DNA: TGTGCCAGCAGTTTAGGGACTAGCGGTGGTTATACGCAGTATTTT
length: 14; J: TRBJ2-1; D: -; size: few; V: TRBV4-1; CDR3: CASSQEPSYNEQFF; DNA: TGCGCCAGCAGCCAAGAGCCCAGCTACAATGAGCAGTTCTTC
length: 16; J: TRBJ2-7; D: -; size: -; V: TRBV6-5; CDR3: CASRTSDSERPYEQYF; DNA: TGTGCCAGCCGTACTTCGGACAGCGAGAGGCCCTACGAGCAGTACTTC
length: 12; J: TRBJ1-2; D: -; size: few; V: TRBV18; CDR3: CASSPPGPGPTF; DNA: TGTGCCAGCTCACCACCGGGTCCGGGCCCAACCTTC
length: 16; J: TRBJ2-5; D: TRBD2; size: -; V: TRBV2; CDR3: CASSELGGGEQETQYF; DNA: TGTGCCAGCAGTGAATTGGGCGGGGGGGAACAAGAGACCCAGTACTTC
length: 15; J: TRBJ1-4; D: -; size: few; V: TRBV5-1; CDR3: CASSGNGDPVEKLFF; DNA: TGCGCCAGCAGCGGGAACGGGGACCCGGTTGAAAAACTGTTTTTT
length: 13; J: TRBJ1-2; D: -; size: -; V: TRBV5-1; CDR3: CASREGISDGYTF; DNA: TGCGCCAGCAGGGAGGGGATTTCCGATGGCTACACCTTC
length: 16; J: TRBJ1-4; D: -; size: -; V: TRBV11-2; CDR3: CASSLFQGSTNEKLFF; DNA: TGTGCCAGCAGCTTATTTCAGGGGTCAACTAATGAAAAACTGTTTTTT
length: 15; J: TRBJ2-2; D: -; size: few; V: TRBV4-2; CDR3: CASSQLRTLTGELFF; DNA: TGTGCCAGCAGCCAATTAAGAACACTCACCGGGGAGCTGTTTTTT
length: 17; J: TRBJ1-2; D: TRBD1; size: few; V: TRBV18; CDR3: CASSPPGQGGHHYGYTF; DNA: TGTGCCAGCTCACCACCGGGACAGGGGGGGCATCACTATGGCTACACCTTC
length: 14; J: TRBJ1-4; D: -; size: -; V: TRBV7-9; CDR3: CASSLTISGEKLFF; DNA: TGTGCCAGCAGTTTGACGATATCGGGAGAAAAACTGTTTTTT
length: 13; J: TRBJ2-3; D: -; size: -; V: TRBV7-9; CDR3: CARGQPSTDTQYF; DNA: TGTGCCAGAGGACAACCTAGCACAGATACGCAGTATTTT
length: 15; J: TRBJ1-1; D: TRBD1; size: few; V: TRBV18; CDR3: CASSPNDRANTEAFF; DNA: TGTGCCAGCTCACCAAACGACAGGGCGAACACTGAAGCTTTCTTT
length: 15; J: TRBJ1-2; D: -; size: -; V: TRBV7-9; CDR3: CASSPAVGLKYGYTF; DNA: TGTGCCAGCAGCCCAGCCGTAGGGTTGAAATATGGCTACACCTTC
length: 15; J: TRBJ2-5; D: TRBD1; size: few; V: TRBV6-1; CDR3: CASSEGQGGEETQYF; DNA: TGTGCCAGCAGTGAAGGACAGGGTGGTGAAGAGACCCAGTACTTC
length: 14; J: TRBJ2-2; D: -; size: few; V: TRBV12-3/TRBV12-4; CDR3: CASSLRQMGGELFF; DNA: TGTGCCAGCAGTTTACGGCAGATGGGCGGGGAGCTGTTTTTT
length: 15; J: TRBJ2-7; D: -; size: -; V: TRBV28; CDR3: CASSLPETGNYEQYF; DNA: TGTGCCAGCAGTCTTCCGGAAACAGGGAATTACGAGCAGTACTTC
length: 13; J: TRBJ1-2; D: TRBD1; size: many; V: TRBV9; CDR3: CASSSGQGDGYTF; DNA: TGTGCCAGCAGCTCGGGACAGGGGGATGGCTACACCTTC